The present TCR beta chain was sequenced within a study of blood T cells in healthy people across ages. Study-wide results and limits: Because donor CMV status was unknown, expanded clonotype changes were possibly confounded. Older age coincided with a roughly linear decline in TCR beta diversity per million T cells.

With a J-beta primer mix and a sample-barcoded 5' primer, a second PCR ran about 7 to 11 cycles. TCRdb reprocessed the 5' RACE reads with MiXCR, giving one entry per CDR3 protein. The data contain 920,000 or so distinct CDR3 sequences, around 43% of them singletons. About this clonotype itself: What it recognizes is unknown.

Unmatched junction bases numbered 3, after V lost 5 bases and J lost 2 bases. CDR3 length: 15 residues. Germline V lookup: CDR1 SGHTA, CDR2 FQGTGA. The chain employs TRBV7-3 and TRBJ2-3; 11 nucleotides agree with TRBD2. This TCR derives from a woman aged 60-70 years in good health. The sequencing sample was made of blood. The CDR3 DNA reads as TGTGCCAGCAGCCCGACTAGCGGGGCCACAGATACGCAGTATTTT. This sequence encodes CASSPTSGATDTQYF.